The T cell receptor beta chain described here comes from a study of T-cell memory formation after mild COVID-19. Across the study: Largely donor-specific sequence clusters came from a couple of donors. Study-wide results and caveats: Mainly in CM and EM were contracting CD4+ clones; CD8+ were in EMRA.

With respect to this clonotype: The antigen is undetermined.

TCR alpha and TCR beta cDNA libraries carrying sample barcodes and UMIs came from 5'RACE with constant-segment primers. TCRdb fed the 5' RACE reads into MiXCR, producing one record per CDR3 protein. The sample consists of about 240,000 distinct CDR3 sequences, approximately 9% of them appearing once. Germline V gene sequence: CDR1 KGHSH, CDR2 LQKENI. Trimming cost V 2 bases and J 5 bases, with 9 bases left between them. The CDR3 totals 14 residues. The chain recombines TRBV18 with TRBJ1-4; D not resolved. Sequencing was carried out using PBMCs or a T cell subset sorted from them (not recorded which). The TCR sequence derives from a man aged 18-30 years who had mild COVID-19 (a few samples of this study predate the infection). Cell type and time point are not known. The DNA of the CDR3 is TGTGCCAGCTCACCAGGGTTAGGAAATGAAAAACTGTTTTTT. Translated: CASSPGLGNEKLFF.